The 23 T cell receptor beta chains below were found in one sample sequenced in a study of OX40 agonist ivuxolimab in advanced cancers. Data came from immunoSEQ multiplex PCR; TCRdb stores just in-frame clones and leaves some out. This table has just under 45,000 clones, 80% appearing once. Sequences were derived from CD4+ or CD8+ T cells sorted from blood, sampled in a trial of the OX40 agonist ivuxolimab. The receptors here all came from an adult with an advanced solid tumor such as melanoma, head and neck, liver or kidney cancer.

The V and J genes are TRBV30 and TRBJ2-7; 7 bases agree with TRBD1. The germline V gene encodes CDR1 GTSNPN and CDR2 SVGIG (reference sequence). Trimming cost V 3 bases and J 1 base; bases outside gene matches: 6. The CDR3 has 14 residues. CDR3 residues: CAWSKGAVSYEQYF. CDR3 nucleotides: TGTGCCTGGAGCAAGGGGGCGGTGTCCTACGAGCAGTACTTC.

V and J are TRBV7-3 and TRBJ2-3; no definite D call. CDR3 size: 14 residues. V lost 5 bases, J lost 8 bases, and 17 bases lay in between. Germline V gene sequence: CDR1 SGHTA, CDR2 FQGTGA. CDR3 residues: CASSSPENMGTQYF. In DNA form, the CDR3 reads TGTGCCAGCAGCAGCCCGGAGAACATGGGTACGCAGTATTTT.

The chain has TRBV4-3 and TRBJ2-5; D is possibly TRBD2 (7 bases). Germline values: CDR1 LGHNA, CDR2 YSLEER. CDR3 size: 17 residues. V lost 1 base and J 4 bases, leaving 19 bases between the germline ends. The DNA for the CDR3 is TGCGCCAGCAGCCAAGGAGGGTCCGGGGGGCGCCCAGAGACCCAGTACTTC. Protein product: CASSQGGSGGRPETQYF.

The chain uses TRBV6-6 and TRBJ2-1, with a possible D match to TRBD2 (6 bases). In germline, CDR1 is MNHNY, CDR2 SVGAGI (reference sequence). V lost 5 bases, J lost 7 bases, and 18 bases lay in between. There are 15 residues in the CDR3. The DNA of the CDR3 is TGTGCCAGCAGTAGAGCTAGCGAGGCGGGGAATGAGCAGTTCTTC. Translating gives CASSRASEAGNEQFF.

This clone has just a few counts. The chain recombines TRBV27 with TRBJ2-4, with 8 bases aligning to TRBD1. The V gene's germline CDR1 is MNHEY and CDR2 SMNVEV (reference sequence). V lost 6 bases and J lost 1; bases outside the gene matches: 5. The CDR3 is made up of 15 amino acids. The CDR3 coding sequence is TGTGCCAGCAGGCCGACAGGGGCTGCCAAAAACATTCAGTACTTC. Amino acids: CASRPTGAAKNIQYF.

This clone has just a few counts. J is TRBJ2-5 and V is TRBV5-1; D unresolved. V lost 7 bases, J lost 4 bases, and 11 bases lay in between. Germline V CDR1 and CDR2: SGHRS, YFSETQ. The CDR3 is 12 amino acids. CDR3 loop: CASSVTRETQYF. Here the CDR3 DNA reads TGCGCCAGCTCGGTGACCCGAGAGACCCAGTACTTC.

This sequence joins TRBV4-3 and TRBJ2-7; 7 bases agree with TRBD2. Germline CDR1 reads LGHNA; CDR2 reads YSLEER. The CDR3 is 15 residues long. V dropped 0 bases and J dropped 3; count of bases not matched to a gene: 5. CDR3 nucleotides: TGCGCCAGCAGCCAAGATGGGGGGGAAGTCTACGAGCAGTACTTC. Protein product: CASSQDGGEVYEQYF.

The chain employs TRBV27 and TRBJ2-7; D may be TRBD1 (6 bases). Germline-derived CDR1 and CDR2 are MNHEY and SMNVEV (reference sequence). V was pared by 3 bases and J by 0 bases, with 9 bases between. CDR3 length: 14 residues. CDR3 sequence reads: CASSLGTTSYEQYF. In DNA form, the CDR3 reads TGTGCCAGCAGTTTGGGGACAACCTCCTACGAGCAGTACTTC.

The CDR3 nucleotides read TGTGCCACACTAAGGGAGGGCACAGATACGCAGTATTTT. Amino acids: CATLREGTDTQYF. This sequence joins TRBV10-3 and TRBJ2-3; tentative D call: TRBD2 (6 bases). V lost 10 bases to trimming and J lost 1 base, with 12 bases between them. Germline V gives CDR1 ENHRY, CDR2 SYGVKD. The CDR3 length is 13 residues.

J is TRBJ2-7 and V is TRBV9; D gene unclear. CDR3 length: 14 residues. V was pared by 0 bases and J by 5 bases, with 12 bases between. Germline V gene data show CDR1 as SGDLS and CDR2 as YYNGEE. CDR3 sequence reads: CASSVGGHGNEQYF. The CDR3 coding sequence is TGTGCCAGCAGCGTAGGAGGCCATGGGAACGAGCAGTACTTC.

CDR3 in amino acids: CASSRTATEAFF. The CDR3 DNA is TGTGCCAGCAGTCGGACAGCCACTGAAGCTTTCTTT. This chain links TRBV28 with TRBJ1-1, with D possibly TRBD1 on 6 matching bases. This CDR3 is built from 12 residues. V lost 5 bases and J lost 4, with 8 bases in between. Germline CDR1 reads MDHEN; CDR2 reads SYDVKM.

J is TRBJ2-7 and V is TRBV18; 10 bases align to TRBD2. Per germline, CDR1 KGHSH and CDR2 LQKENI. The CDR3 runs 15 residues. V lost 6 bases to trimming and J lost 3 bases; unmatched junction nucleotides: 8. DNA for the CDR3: TGTGCCAGCTCGCACGGACTAGCGGAGAGCTACGAGCAGTACTTC. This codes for CASSHGLAESYEQYF.

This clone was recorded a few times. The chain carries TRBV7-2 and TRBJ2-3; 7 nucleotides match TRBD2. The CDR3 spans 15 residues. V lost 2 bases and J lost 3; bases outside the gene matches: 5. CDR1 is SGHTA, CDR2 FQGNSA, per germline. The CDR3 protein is CASSLKTGGTDTQYF. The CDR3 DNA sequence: TGTGCCAGCAGCTTAAAGACGGGGGGAACAGATACGCAGTATTTT.

Written as DNA, the CDR3 is TGTGCCAGCAGCCAAGAAAGAAATACGCAGTATTTT. It codes for CASSQERNTQYF. The gene calls are TRBV4-2 and TRBJ2-3, with D uncertain. CDR3 size: 12 residues. Trimming removed 0 bases at V and 7 bases at J, with 5 bases between. Per the germline V gene, CDR1 is LGHNA and CDR2 is YNFKEQ.

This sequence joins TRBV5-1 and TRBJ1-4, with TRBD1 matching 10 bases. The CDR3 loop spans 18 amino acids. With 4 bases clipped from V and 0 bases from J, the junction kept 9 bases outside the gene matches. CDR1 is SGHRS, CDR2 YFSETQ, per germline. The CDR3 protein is CASSASGTGVSTNEKLFF. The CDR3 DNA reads TGCGCCAGCAGCGCGTCCGGGACAGGGGTTTCAACTAATGAAAAACTGTTTTTT.

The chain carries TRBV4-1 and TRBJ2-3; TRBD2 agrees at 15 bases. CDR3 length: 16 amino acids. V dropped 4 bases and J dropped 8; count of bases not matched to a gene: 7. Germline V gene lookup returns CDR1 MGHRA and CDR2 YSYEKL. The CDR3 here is CASSPGLAGGGGTQYF. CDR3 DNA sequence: TGCGCCAGCAGCCCGGGACTAGCGGGAGGAGGGGGTACGCAGTATTTT.

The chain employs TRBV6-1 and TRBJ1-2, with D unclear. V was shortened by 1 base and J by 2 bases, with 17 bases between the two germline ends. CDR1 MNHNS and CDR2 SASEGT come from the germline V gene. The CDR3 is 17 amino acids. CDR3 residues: CASSEEFLQQGNYGYTF. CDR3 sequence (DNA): TGTGCCAGCAGTGAAGAATTCCTCCAGCAAGGGAACTATGGCTACACCTTC.

CDR3 protein: CATRTGNTEAFF. CDR3 DNA sequence: TGTGCCACCCGGACGGGGAACACTGAAGCTTTCTTT. The genes are TRBV27 and TRBJ1-1; D remains ambiguous. Trimming removed 10 bases from V and 1 base from J, with 10 bases in between. The CDR3 extends over 12 amino acids. From germline, CDR1 is MNHEY and CDR2 SMNVEV (reference sequence).

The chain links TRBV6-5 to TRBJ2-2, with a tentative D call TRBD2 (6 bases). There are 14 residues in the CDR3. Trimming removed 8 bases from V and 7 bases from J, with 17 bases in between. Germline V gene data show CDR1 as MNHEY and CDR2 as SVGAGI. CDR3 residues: CASSSPGRSGELFF. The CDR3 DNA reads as TGTGCCAGCTCAAGTCCGGGGAGGAGCGGGGAGCTGTTTTTT.

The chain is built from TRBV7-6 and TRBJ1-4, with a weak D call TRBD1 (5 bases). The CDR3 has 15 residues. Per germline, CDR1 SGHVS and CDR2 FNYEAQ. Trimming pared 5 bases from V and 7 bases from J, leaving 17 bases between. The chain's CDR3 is CASSATGTEGEKLFF. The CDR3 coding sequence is TGTGCCAGCAGCGCCACCGGGACGGAGGGTGAAAAACTGTTTTTT. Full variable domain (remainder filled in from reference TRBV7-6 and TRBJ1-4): GAGVSQSPRYKVTKRGQDVALRCDPISGHVSLYWYRQALGQGPEFLTYFNYEAQQDKSGLPNDRFSAERPEGSISTLTIQRTEQRDSAMYRCASSATGTEGEKLFFGSGTQLSVL.

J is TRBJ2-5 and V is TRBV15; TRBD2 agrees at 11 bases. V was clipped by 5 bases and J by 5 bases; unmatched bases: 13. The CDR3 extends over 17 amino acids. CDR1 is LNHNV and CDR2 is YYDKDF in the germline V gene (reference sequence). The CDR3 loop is CATSLEVAGGLVETQYF. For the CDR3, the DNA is TGTGCCACCAGCCTCGAAGTAGCGGGAGGGCTCGTCGAGACCCAGTACTTC. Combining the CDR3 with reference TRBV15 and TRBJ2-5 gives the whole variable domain DAMVIQNPRYQVTQFGKPVTLSCSQTLNHNVMYWYQQKSSQAPKLLFHYYDKDFNNEADTPDNFQSRRPNTSFCFLDIRSPGLGDTAMYLCATSLEVAGGLVETQYFGPGTRLLVL.

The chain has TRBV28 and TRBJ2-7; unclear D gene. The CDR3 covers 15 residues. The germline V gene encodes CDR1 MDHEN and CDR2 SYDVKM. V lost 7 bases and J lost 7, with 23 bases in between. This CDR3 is CASTSFGVAQREQYF. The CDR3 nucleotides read TGTGCCAGCACCTCCTTCGGCGTGGCCCAACGGGAGCAGTACTTC.

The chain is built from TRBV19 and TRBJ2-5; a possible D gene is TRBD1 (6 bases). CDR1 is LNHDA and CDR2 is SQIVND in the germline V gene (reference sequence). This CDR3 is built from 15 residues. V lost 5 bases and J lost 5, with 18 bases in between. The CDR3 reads CASSAGNRVAETQYF. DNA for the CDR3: TGTGCCAGTAGTGCTGGTAACAGGGTCGCGGAGACCCAGTACTTC.